This is a list of T cell receptor beta chains from one sample in a study of OX40 agonist ivuxolimab in advanced cancers. The protocol was immunoSEQ multiplex PCR, while the TCRdb copy is restricted to in-frame clones and leaves out a portion. The data show about 79,000 clones, with more than 90% seen just once and approximately 7% held by the top ten. Sample: CD4+ or CD8+ T cells sorted from blood, taken in a trial of the OX40 agonist ivuxolimab. Every receptor here comes from an adult with an advanced solid tumor such as melanoma, head and neck, liver or kidney cancer. Both conserved end residues are part of each CDR3. The D gene is left open where the match is weak. Some rows mark clone size as missing; the rest say once, few, many or name a class of expanded clone.

d_call	v_call	clone_size	j_call	cdr3_aa	cdr3_nt
TRBD2	TRBV5-1	-	TRBJ2-3	CASSFGTSRDTQYF	TGCGCCAGCAGCTTTGGGACTAGCCGAGATACGCAGTATTTT
TRBD1	TRBV27	-	TRBJ2-7	CASSSLKAPGQGNEQYF	TGTGCCAGCAGTTCCCTAAAGGCCCCTGGACAGGGGAACGAGCAGTACTTC
TRBD2	TRBV27	-	TRBJ2-1	CASSLTSGRAIYNEQFF	TGTGCCAGCAGTTTGACTAGCGGGAGGGCAATCTACAATGAGCAGTTCTTC
-	TRBV10-2	-	TRBJ2-1	CASSESYEQFF	TGCGCCAGCAGTGAATCGTATGAGCAGTTCTTC
-	TRBV5-5	-	TRBJ1-4	CASSSSGGREKLFF	TGTGCCAGCAGCTCCTCCGGGGGGAGAGAAAAACTGTTTTTT
-	TRBV23-1	-	TRBJ1-2	CASSQNPNRQTPRGGYTF	TGCGCCAGCAGTCAAAACCCCAATAGACAGACCCCCAGAGGTGGCTACACCTTC
-	TRBV18	-	TRBJ2-2	CASSRRTGELFF	TGTGCCAGCTCACGGAGAACCGGGGAGCTGTTTTTT
-	TRBV19	-	TRBJ1-4	CASSGREKLFF	TGTGCCAGTAGTGGCCGGGAAAAACTGTTTTTT
-	TRBV7-3	-	TRBJ2-3	CASSLIGLSTDTQYF	TGTGCCAGCAGCTTAATCGGACTGAGCACAGATACGCAGTATTTT
TRBD2	TRBV27	-	TRBJ2-7	CASSLRGSGSLSYEQYF	TGTGCCAGCAGTTTAAGGGGTAGCGGGTCCCTCTCCTACGAGCAGTACTTC
-	TRBV5-1	-	TRBJ2-1	CASGPDNEQFF	TGCGCCAGCGGCCCAGACAATGAGCAGTTCTTC
-	TRBV5-5	once	TRBJ2-7	CASIPGGRSSYEQYF	TGTGCCAGCATCCCCGGGGGGCGCTCCTCCTACGAGCAGTACTTC
-	TRBV28	-	TRBJ2-2	CASRRLNTGELFF	TGTGCCAGCAGGAGGCTGAACACCGGGGAGCTGTTTTTT
TRBD1	TRBV9	-	TRBJ1-2	CASSVGTVANYGYTF	TGTGCCAGCAGCGTGGGGACAGTTGCTAACTATGGCTACACCTTC
TRBD2	TRBV9	-	TRBJ2-3	CASSSKAGGLATDTQYF	TGTGCCAGCAGCTCAAAAGCGGGGGGGCTAGCGACAGATACGCAGTATTTT
-	TRBV6-5	few	TRBJ1-1	CASTWGTEAFF	TGTGCCAGCACTTGGGGCACTGAAGCTTTCTTT
TRBD1	TRBV6-1	once	TRBJ2-1	CASSATGGNNEQFF	TGTGCCAGCAGCGCGACAGGGGGCAACAATGAGCAGTTCTTC
TRBD2	TRBV9	-	TRBJ2-7	CASSPGGLAGSLPSEQYF	TGTGCCAGCAGCCCTGGGGGACTAGCGGGGAGTCTGCCGAGCGAGCAGTACTTC
-	TRBV28	-	TRBJ2-2	CASSPPWDTGELFF	TGTGCCAGCAGTCCGCCCTGGGACACCGGGGAGCTGTTTTTT
TRBD1	TRBV5-1	-	TRBJ1-4	CASSAQGSTNEKLFF	TGCGCCAGCAGCGCACAGGGGTCTACTAATGAAAAACTGTTTTTT
-	TRBV19	-	TRBJ1-5	CASSILSGSQPQHF	TGTGCCAGTAGTATACTTTCAGGGAGCCAGCCCCAGCATTTT
-	TRBV6-5	once	TRBJ1-4	CASSYPGGGKLFF	TGTGCCAGCAGTTATCCAGGTGGTGGAAAACTGTTTTTT
TRBD1	TRBV10-3	-	TRBJ2-7	CATTKTGTGKNFYEQYF	TGTGCCACAACTAAAACCGGGACAGGGAAGAATTTCTACGAGCAGTACTTC
TRBD1	TRBV25-1	-	TRBJ2-3	CASKTGRTDTQYF	TGTGCCAGCAAGACAGGGCGCACAGATACGCAGTATTTT
-	TRBV28	few	TRBJ1-2	CASSFRPERVGYGYTF	TGTGCCAGCAGTTTTCGGCCTGAGAGGGTGGGGTATGGCTACACCTTC
-	TRBV6-1	-	TRBJ1-5	CASGGRDQPQHF	TGTGCCAGCGGAGGAAGGGACCAGCCCCAGCATTTT
-	TRBV5-1	-	TRBJ2-3	CASSLAGGESQYF	TGCGCCAGCAGCTTGGCCGGGGGTGAATCGCAGTATTTT
-	TRBV7-9	-	TRBJ1-5	CASSLVWTAQSPQHF	TGTGCCAGCAGCTTAGTCTGGACGGCACAGTCGCCCCAGCATTTT
-	TRBV19	-	TRBJ1-5	CASRIQGSNQPQHF	TGTGCCAGCAGAATCCAGGGAAGCAATCAGCCCCAGCATTTT
TRBD2	TRBV28	-	TRBJ2-4	CASSLGLAGWVKNIQYF	TGTGCCAGCAGTCTGGGACTAGCGGGGTGGGTTAAAAACATTCAGTACTTC
-	TRBV28	-	TRBJ2-1	CASSLDGRMQFF	TGTGCCAGCAGTTTGGACGGGAGAATGCAGTTCTTC
-	TRBV9	-	TRBJ1-5	CASSEEPKNQPQHF	TGTGCCAGCAGCGAGGAACCGAAGAATCAGCCCCAGCATTTT
-	TRBV7-9	-	TRBJ2-7	CASSPSAVSYEQYF	TGTGCCAGCAGCCCCTCAGCGGTGTCCTACGAGCAGTACTTC
TRBD1	TRBV14	-	TRBJ2-4	CASSQRRGTGIEIQYF	TGTGCCAGCAGCCAGAGGAGAGGGACAGGGATCGAAATTCAGTACTTC
TRBD2	TRBV10-3	-	TRBJ2-3	CAISDAGASGGTQYF	TGTGCCATCAGTGACGCGGGAGCCTCGGGGGGTACGCAGTATTTT
-	TRBV5-1	-	TRBJ1-6	CASSQDGGSYYSPLHF	TGCGCCAGCAGTCAGGACGGCGGGTCCTATTATTCACCCCTCCACTTT
TRBD2	TRBV5-1	-	TRBJ2-1	CASSLKPAGGEQFF	TGCGCCAGCAGCTTGAAACCGGCGGGGGGAGAGCAGTTCTTC